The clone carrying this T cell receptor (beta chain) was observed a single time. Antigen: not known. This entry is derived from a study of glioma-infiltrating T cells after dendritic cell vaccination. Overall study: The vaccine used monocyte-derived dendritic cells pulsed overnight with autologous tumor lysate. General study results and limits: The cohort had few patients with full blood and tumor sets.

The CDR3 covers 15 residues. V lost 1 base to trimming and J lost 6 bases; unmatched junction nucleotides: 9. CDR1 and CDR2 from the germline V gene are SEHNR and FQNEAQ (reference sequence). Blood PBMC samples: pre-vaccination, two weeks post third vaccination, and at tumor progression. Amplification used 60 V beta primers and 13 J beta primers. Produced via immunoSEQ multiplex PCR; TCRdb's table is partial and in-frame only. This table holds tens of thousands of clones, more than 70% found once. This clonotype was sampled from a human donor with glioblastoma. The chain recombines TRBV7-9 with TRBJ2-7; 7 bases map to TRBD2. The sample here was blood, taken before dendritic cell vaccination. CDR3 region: CASSLEGGASGEQYF. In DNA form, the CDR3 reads TGTGCCAGCAGCTTAGAAGGTGGGGCTAGCGGCGAGCAGTACTTC.